Below are 5 T cell receptor beta chains sequenced from a single sample in a study of blood T cell repertoires in COVID-19. Data came from immunoSEQ multiplex PCR; TCRdb stores just in-frame clones and leaves some out. The sample holds hundreds of thousands of clones, around nine tenths seen once. The sequenced sample was peripheral blood. The source of these receptors is a woman aged 25 to 39 with COVID-19, enrolled during active disease.

V is TRBV13 and J is TRBJ1-1, with D maybe TRBD1 (6 bases). V lost 0 bases and J lost 4, with 12 bases in between. The CDR3 sequence is 15 residues long. In germline, CDR1 is PRHDT, CDR2 FYEKMQ (reference sequence). CDR3 sequence (DNA): TGTGCCAGCAGCTTAGGCAGGGGAAAGGGCACTGAAGCTTTCTTT. Protein: CASSLGRGKGTEAFF. The full variable domain, in which reference TRBV13 and TRBJ1-1 provide the parts outside the CDR3, is AAGVIQSPRHLIKEKRETATLKCYPIPRHDTVYWYQQGPGQDPQFLISFYEKMQSDKGSIPDRFSAQQFSDYHSELNMSSLELGDSALYFCASSLGRGKGTEAFFGQGTRLTVV.

This clone was seen just once. The rearrangement links TRBV6-5 to TRBJ1-2; 7 nucleotides line up with TRBD1. This CDR3 contains 14 residues. Unmatched junction bases numbered 7, after V lost 4 bases and J lost 5 bases. CDR1 and CDR2 from the germline V gene are MNHEY and SVGAGI. CDR3 region: CASSSLQGTYGYTF. The DNA for the CDR3 is TGTGCCAGCAGTTCCCTACAGGGGACGTATGGCTACACCTTC.

The rearrangement uses TRBV28 and TRBJ1-2; perhaps TRBD1 as D (6 bases). Deletions cut 1 base from V and 7 bases from J, with 13 bases between. CDR1 MDHEN and CDR2 SYDVKM come from the germline V gene. The CDR3 consists of 14 residues. CDR3 in DNA: TGTGCCAGCAGTTTATATCAGGGGAAGAGTGGCTACACCTTC. This translates into CASSLYQGKSGYTF.

The rearrangement uses TRBV27 and TRBJ1-5; D perhaps matches TRBD1 (6 bases). Trimming took off 3 bases at V and 1 base at J, with 10 bases between the two ends. Per germline, CDR1 MNHEY and CDR2 SMNVEV (reference sequence). The CDR3 has 15 amino acids. The CDR3 region has the DNA TGTGCCAGCAGTTTCAGGGGTTCCAGCAATCAGCCCCAGCATTTT. Translation: CASSFRGSSNQPQHF.

This chain links TRBV4-2 with TRBJ1-5; 8 bases are shared with TRBD1. The junction had 5 bases not matched to a gene; V was cut back by 5 bases and J by 2 bases. This CDR3 contains 15 residues. Germline CDR1 and CDR2: LGHNA and YNFKEQ. CDR3 in amino acids: CASSSTTGGNQPQHF. The CDR3 bases are TGTGCCAGCAGCTCAACGACAGGGGGCAATCAGCCCCAGCATTTT.